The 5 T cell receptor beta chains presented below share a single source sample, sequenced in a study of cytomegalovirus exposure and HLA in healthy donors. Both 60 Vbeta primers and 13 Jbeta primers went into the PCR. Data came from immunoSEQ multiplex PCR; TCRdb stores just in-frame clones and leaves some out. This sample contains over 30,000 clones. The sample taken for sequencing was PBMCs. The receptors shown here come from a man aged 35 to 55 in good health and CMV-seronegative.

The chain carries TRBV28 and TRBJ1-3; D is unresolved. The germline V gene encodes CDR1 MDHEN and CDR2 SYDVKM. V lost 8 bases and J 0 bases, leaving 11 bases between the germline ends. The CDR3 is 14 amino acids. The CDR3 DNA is TGTGCCAGCTCGACACAGCTCTCTGGAAACACCATATATTTT. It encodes CASSTQLSGNTIYF. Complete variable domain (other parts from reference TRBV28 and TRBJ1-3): DVKVTQSSRYLVKRTGEKVFLECVQDMDHENMFWYRQDPGLGLRLIYFSYDVKMKEKGDIPEGYSVSREKKERFSLILESASTNQTSMYLCASSTQLSGNTIYFGEGSWLTVV.

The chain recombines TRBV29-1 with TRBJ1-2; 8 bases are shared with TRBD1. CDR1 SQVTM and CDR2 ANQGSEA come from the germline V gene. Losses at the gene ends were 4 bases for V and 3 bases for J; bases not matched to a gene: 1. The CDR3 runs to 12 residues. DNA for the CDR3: TGCAGCGTTGGGGGACAGGACTATGGCTACACCTTC. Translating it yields CSVGGQDYGYTF.

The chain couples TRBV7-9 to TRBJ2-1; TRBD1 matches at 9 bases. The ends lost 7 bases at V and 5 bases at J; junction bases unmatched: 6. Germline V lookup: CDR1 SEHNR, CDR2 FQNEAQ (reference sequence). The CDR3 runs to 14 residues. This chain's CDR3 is CASTTWDRDNEQFF. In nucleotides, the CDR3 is TGTGCCAGCACCACCTGGGACAGGGACAATGAGCAGTTCTTC.

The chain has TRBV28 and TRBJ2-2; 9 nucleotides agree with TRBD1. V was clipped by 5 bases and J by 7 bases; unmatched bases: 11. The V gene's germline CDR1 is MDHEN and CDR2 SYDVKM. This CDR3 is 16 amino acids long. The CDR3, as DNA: TGTGCCAGCAGTCCGACGGACAGGGGTTTGGACGGGGAGCTGTTTTTT. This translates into CASSPTDRGLDGELFF.

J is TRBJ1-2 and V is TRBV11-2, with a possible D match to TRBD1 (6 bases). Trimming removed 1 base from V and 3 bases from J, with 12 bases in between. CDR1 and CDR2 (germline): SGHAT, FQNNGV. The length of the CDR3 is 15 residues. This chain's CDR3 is CASSLVVGADYGYTF. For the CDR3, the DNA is TGTGCCAGCAGCTTAGTTGTGGGGGCGGACTATGGCTACACCTTC.